Each of the 7 T cell receptor beta chains below was sequenced from the same sample in a study of T cells in Graves' hyperthyroidism and ophthalmopathy. Amplified TCR beta CDR3 regions derived from RNA transcripts. HTBI primers drove first-round RT-PCR of the TCR CDR3. TCRdb called the multiplex PCR reads again in MiXCR, with one record for every CDR3 protein. The sample records roughly 800,000 distinct CDR3 sequences, over 35% being singletons. Specimen: blood. The source of these receptors is a man between 18 and 35 years old with Graves' hyperthyroidism.

This clonotype appeared a few times. The chain recombines TRBV7-9 with TRBJ2-6; TRBD2 might be the D (5 bases). V gave up 0 bases and J gave up 2 bases, with 14 bases separating them. The V gene's germline CDR1 is SEHNR and CDR2 FQNEAQ (reference sequence). There are 18 residues in the CDR3. The CDR3 bases are TGTGCCAGCAGCTTAGCGACGGGAAGGGTCCCTGGGGCCAACGTCCTGACTTTC. Its translation is CASSLATGRVPGANVLTF.

This clonotype was seen at least ten times. The rearrangement joins TRBV20-1 to TRBJ2-5, with D possibly TRBD1 on 5 matching bases. The V end lost 1 base, the J end lost 5 bases, and 11 bases lay between the germline ends. Germline CDR1 reads DFQATT; CDR2 reads SNEGSKA (reference sequence). The CDR3 extends over 13 amino acids. The CDR3 DNA sequence: TGCAGTGCTAGAGGATCAGGGTGGGAGACCCAGTACTTC. Protein product: CSARGSGWETQYF.

The chain has TRBV19 and TRBJ2-7, with D perhaps matching TRBD1 (6 bases). From germline, CDR1 is LNHDA and CDR2 SQIVND (reference sequence). Trimming removed 5 bases at V and 6 bases at J, with 17 bases between. This CDR3 contains 14 residues. DNA of the CDR3: TGTGCCAGTAGTGTTACAGGGTCCGCCGTCGAGCAGTACTTC. Translated, it gives CASSVTGSAVEQYF.

The V call is TRBV5-1, the J call TRBJ1-2; no clear D gene. This CDR3 contains 14 residues. Between the trimmed V and J ends, which lost 2 bases and 7 bases, there was a span of 15 bases. The germline gives CDR1 SGHRS, CDR2 YFSETQ. The chain's CDR3 is CASSFTGITGGYTF. The CDR3 DNA reads TGCGCCAGCAGCTTTACGGGGATAACGGGTGGCTACACCTTC.

The rearrangement uses TRBV12-3 or TRBV12-4 and TRBJ1-1, with 8 bases aligning to TRBD1. The V segment lost 9 bases and the J segment 0 bases; nucleotides outside the gene matches: 3. This CDR3 is built from 13 residues. CDR3 in DNA: TGTGCCAGTTGGGGACAGGTGAACACTGAAGCTTTCTTT. Translated: CASWGQVNTEAFF.

This clonotype was counted only a few times. The rearrangement links TRBV6-5 to TRBJ1-1; D gene ambiguous. CDR3 length equals 14 residues. The V gene's germline CDR1 is MNHEY and CDR2 SVGAGI. Trimming shortened V by 6 bases and J by 1 base, and 12 bases separated the two germline ends. The CDR3 DNA is TGTGCCAGCAGAGCGCGACGGGAGAACACTGAAGCTTTCTTT. Amino acids: CASRARRENTEAFF.

The genes are TRBV4-1 and TRBJ1-5; D not certain. CDR3 length: 15 amino acids. Germline CDR1 is MGHRA and CDR2 is YSYEKL. V was shortened by 2 bases and J by 5 bases, with 13 bases between the two germline ends. DNA for the CDR3: TGCGCCAGCAGCCAACGACCCCCGGGCGATCAGCCCCAGCATTTT. Its protein product is CASSQRPPGDQPQHF.